This entry lists 21 T cell receptor beta chains sequenced from one sample in a study of T cell responses to AZD1222 COVID-19 vaccine. Sequencing used immunoSEQ multiplex PCR; TCRdb keeps in-frame clones, though not all of them. This sample has about 120,000 clones, with roughly 90% found just once. Sample: peripheral blood, taken on day 0 of AZD1222 vaccination. All receptors come from an adult in good health.

The chain has TRBV21-1 and TRBJ2-1; TRBD2 reflects the table's D call only, with no check against the DNA. TRBV21-1 is marked as a pseudogene. This CDR3 is 14 amino acids long. In DNA, the CDR3 is TGTGCCAGCAGCAAGACTAGCGGTGAGGGGGAGCAGTTCTTC. Amino acid sequence: CASSKTSGEGEQFF.

The chain links TRBV11-2 to TRBJ2-7, with D possibly TRBD1 on 5 matching bases. In germline, CDR1 is SGHAT, CDR2 FQNNGV. This CDR3 is built from 15 residues. The V and J ends lost 5 bases and 4 bases respectively, with 18 bases between them. DNA for the CDR3: TGTGCCAGCAGCCCACAGGCTGGCGGCCTATACGAGCAGTACTTC. Translated, it gives CASSPQAGGLYEQYF.

The gene calls are TRBV7-9 and TRBJ1-1; D is unresolved. The CDR3 has 11 amino acids. Per germline, CDR1 SEHNR and CDR2 FQNEAQ (reference sequence). The V and J ends lost 4 bases and 7 bases respectively, with 7 bases between them. The DNA of the CDR3 is TGTGCCAGCAGCTCCTCGCATGAAGCTTTCTTT. This sequence encodes CASSSSHEAFF.

CDR3 nucleotide sequence: TGTGCTAGTGGTTTGGTCGACAGGGTGGACACTGAAGCTTTCTTT. It specifies CASGLVDRVDTEAFF. The rearrangement links TRBV12-5 to TRBJ1-1, with TRBD1 identical over 7 bases. Germline V gives CDR1 LGHNT, CDR2 FRNRAP. V was clipped by 0 bases and J by 3 bases; unmatched bases: 4. The CDR3 sequence is 15 residues long.

The chain employs TRBV4-1 and TRBJ2-1; D not certain. V lost 1 base, J lost 6 bases, and 16 bases lay in between. In germline, CDR1 is MGHRA, CDR2 YSYEKL. This CDR3 has 16 residues. This CDR3 reads CASSQVGPPPPNEQFF. In nucleotides, the CDR3 is TGCGCCAGCAGCCAAGTTGGTCCCCCCCCACCCAATGAGCAGTTCTTC.

This chain connects TRBV11-2 to TRBJ2-7; D is possibly TRBD1 (6 bases). CDR1 is SGHAT, CDR2 FQNNGV, per germline. Between the trimmed V and J ends, which lost 2 bases and 2 bases, there was a span of 10 bases. The CDR3 spans 14 residues. CDR3 region: CASSLQGRTYEQYF. The CDR3 region has the DNA TGTGCCAGCAGCTTACAGGGGCGTACCTACGAGCAGTACTTC.

The V call is TRBV7-2, the J call TRBJ1-1; a possible D gene is TRBD1 (5 bases). Trimming took off 8 bases at V and 3 bases at J, with 13 bases between the two ends. Germline V CDR1 and CDR2: SGHTA, FQGNSA. This CDR3 is 13 amino acids long. The CDR3 here is CASGTQGDTEAFF. The CDR3 bases are TGTGCCAGCGGCACTCAGGGTGACACTGAAGCTTTCTTT.

This clone was seen a single time. This rearrangement joins TRBV24-1 to TRBJ1-2; 8 nucleotides match TRBD1. Germline assignment: CDR1 KGHDR and CDR2 SFDVKD. Trimming at V came to 11 bases and at J to 8 bases, leaving 6 bases not matched to a gene. The length of the CDR3 is 11 residues. This CDR3 is CAIQGARGYTF. DNA of the CDR3: TGTGCCATCCAGGGGGCTCGCGGCTACACCTTC.

The gene calls are TRBV19 and TRBJ1-5; D is undetermined. CDR3 length: 16 amino acids. V lost 7 bases to trimming and J lost 0 bases, with 16 bases between them. Germline V gene lookup returns CDR1 LNHDA and CDR2 SQIVND (reference sequence). The CDR3 reads CASTPPGSPSNQPQHF. In DNA, the CDR3 is TGTGCCAGTACCCCCCCGGGCAGCCCTAGCAATCAGCCCCAGCATTTT.

The chain links TRBV27 to TRBJ2-7, with D perhaps TRBD2 (6 bases). V lost 0 bases, J lost 6 bases, and 9 bases lay in between. The length of the CDR3 is 13 residues. The germline gives CDR1 MNHEY, CDR2 SMNVEV (reference sequence). The CDR3 DNA is TGTGCCAGCAGTTTATCGGGCGGGGTCGAGCAGTACTTC. Translated, it gives CASSLSGGVEQYF.

The genes are TRBV28 and TRBJ1-6; D ambiguous. The V gene's germline CDR1 is MDHEN and CDR2 SYDVKM. V lost 6 bases to trimming and J lost 9 bases, with 12 bases between them. This CDR3 contains 13 residues. CDR3 sequence: CASRPLEGSPLHF. Written as DNA, the CDR3 is TGTGCCAGCAGACCTCTCGAGGGTTCACCCCTCCACTTT.

The CDR3 spells CASSQLGQGAEKLFF. The CDR3 nucleotides are TGTGCCAGCAGCCAACTGGGACAGGGGGCGGAAAAACTGTTTTTT. The rearrangement joins TRBV3-1 (or the pseudogene TRBV3-2) to TRBJ1-4; 12 positions match TRBD1. Trimming took 2 bases from V and 8 from J; bases not matched to a gene: 3. CDR1 LGHDT and CDR2 YNNKEL come from the germline V gene (reference sequence). CDR3 length: 15 amino acids.

In its sample, this clone was seen many times. This chain uses TRBV19 with TRBJ1-5, with TRBD1 as a possible D gene (6 bases). The V end was cut by 6 bases, the J end by 5 bases, with 14 bases between. This CDR3 spans 14 amino acids. From germline, CDR1 is LNHDA and CDR2 SQIVND (reference sequence). For the CDR3, the DNA is TGTGCCAGTAGCCGATCAGGGGACCATCAGCCCCAGCATTTT. This translates into CASSRSGDHQPQHF. The variable domain in full, with the rest retrieved from reference TRBV19 and TRBJ1-5, is DGGITQSPKYLFRKEGQNVTLSCEQNLNHDAMYWYRQDPGQGLRLIYYSQIVNDFQKGDIAEGYSVSREKKESFPLTVTSAQKNPTAFYLCASSRSGDHQPQHFGDGTRLSIL.

The V and J genes are TRBV25-1 and TRBJ1-1; D is unclear. Germline V gene lookup returns CDR1 MGHDK and CDR2 SYGVNS. This CDR3 is 12 amino acids long. The ends were cut back, 3 bases at V and 4 bases at J, with 6 bases in the middle. DNA of the CDR3: TGTGCCAGCAGTGAGCCTGGCACTGAAGCTTTCTTT. Protein product: CASSEPGTEAFF.

The V gene is TRBV7-2, the J gene TRBJ2-7, with unresolved D. The V gene lost 1 base and the J gene lost 3 bases, with 7 bases spanning the gap. CDR1 and CDR2 (germline): SGHTA, FQGNSA. The length of the CDR3 is 13 residues. This CDR3 reads CASSLGVFYEQYF. CDR3 in DNA: TGTGCCAGCAGCTTAGGAGTATTCTACGAGCAGTACTTC.

The chain uses TRBV14 and TRBJ2-7, with 7 nucleotides matching TRBD1. CDR1 SGHDN and CDR2 FVKESK come from the germline V gene. J was trimmed by 2 bases and V by 2 bases; bases with no gene match: 6. This CDR3 comprises 15 residues. The CDR3 nucleotides are TGTGCCAGCAGCCAACTTAGCACAGGGGCCTACGAGCAGTACTTC. Residues: CASSQLSTGAYEQYF.

The chain uses TRBV6-5 and TRBJ1-1, with D tentatively TRBD1 (5 bases). The V end lost 7 bases, the J end lost 2 bases, and 14 bases lay between the germline ends. Per the germline V gene, CDR1 is MNHEY and CDR2 is SVGAGI. The CDR3 is 14 residues long. CDR3 DNA sequence: TGTGCCAGCACCACCTGGGGCTCAAACACTGAAGCTTTCTTT. It is translated as CASTTWGSNTEAFF.

The rearrangement links TRBV18 to TRBJ1-2, with TRBD1 identical over 7 bases. This CDR3 spans 13 amino acids. V lost 3 bases to trimming and J lost 7 bases; unmatched junction nucleotides: 5. In germline, CDR1 is KGHSH, CDR2 LQKENI. This CDR3 is CASSPDRAAGYTF. In DNA, the CDR3 is TGTGCCAGCTCACCCGACAGGGCGGCTGGCTACACCTTC.

This chain connects TRBV30 to TRBJ1-1; D is unclear. The germline V gene encodes CDR1 GTSNPN and CDR2 SVGIG (reference sequence). The CDR3 covers 12 residues. Trimming took off 2 bases at V and 1 base at J, with 5 bases between the two ends. DNA for the CDR3: TGTGCCTGGAGTCCGGGGAACACTGAAGCTTTCTTT. This codes for CAWSPGNTEAFF.

The genes are TRBV4-1 and TRBJ2-3; perhaps D is TRBD1 or TRBD2 (6 bases each). The CDR3 totals 13 residues. Germline loops: CDR1 MGHRA, CDR2 YSYEKL. The ends were cut back, 0 bases at V and 8 bases at J, with 9 bases in the middle. The CDR3 sequence: CASSQDRGGTQYF. The CDR3, as DNA: TGCGCCAGCAGCCAAGACAGGGGAGGTACGCAGTATTTT.

J is TRBJ1-6 and V is TRBV2, with a possible D match to TRBD1 (6 bases). The CDR3 contains 13 residues. CDR1 SNHLY and CDR2 FYNNEI come from the germline V gene. CDR3 DNA sequence: TGTGTCGGACAGAGCTCCTATAATTCACCCCTCCACTTT. Protein product: CVGQSSYNSPLHF. Looking up the rest from reference TRBV2 and TRBJ1-6 gives the full variable domain: EPEVTQTPSHQVTQMGQEVILRCVPISNHLYFYWYRQILGQKVEFLVSFYNNEISEKSEIFDDQFSVERPDGSNFTLKIRSTKLEDSAMYFCVGQSSYNSPLHFGNGTRLTVT.